The 26 T cell receptor beta chains below all came from one sample that was sequenced in a study of CD8 T cells in ankylosing spondylitis. TCRdb passed the 5' RACE reads through MiXCR, listing each CDR3 protein once. Of 310,000 or so distinct CDR3 sequences listed, 20% are singletons. The specimen sequenced was blood, either unsorted or a sorted T cell fraction (not recorded which). These receptors all stem from a male donor with ankylosing spondylitis or in good health (not recorded which).

The chain's CDR3 is CASSKFPDRSNTGELFF. CDR3 nucleotide sequence: TGTGCCAGCAGTAAATTTCCTGACAGGTCGAACACCGGGGAGCTGTTTTTT. The chain carries TRBV11-2 and TRBJ2-2; a possible D gene is TRBD1 (6 bases). Germline V gene lookup returns CDR1 SGHAT and CDR2 FQNNGV. Trimming pared 6 bases from V and 0 bases from J, leaving 17 bases between. CDR3 length: 17 amino acids. The whole variable domain, filled in from reference TRBV11-2 and TRBJ2-2, reads EAGVAQSPRYKIIEKRQSVAFWCNPISGHATLYWYQQILGQGPKLLIQFQNNGVVDDSQLPKDRFSAERLKGVDSTLKIQPAKLEDSAVYLCASSKFPDRSNTGELFFGEGSRLTVL.

This clonotype was found a few times. The CDR3 loop reads CASSQGQLYGYTF. The CDR3 bases are TGTGCCAGCAGCCAAGGACAGCTCTATGGCTACACCTTC. The rearrangement links TRBV3-1 to TRBJ1-2; tentatively, D is TRBD1 (5 bases). From germline, CDR1 is LGHDT and CDR2 YNNKEL (reference sequence). Between the trimmed V and J ends, which lost 1 base and 4 bases, there was a span of 7 bases. The CDR3 contains 13 residues.

V gene TRBV11-2 combines with J gene TRBJ1-6; TRBD1 matches 8 bases. The junction had 5 bases not matched to a gene; V was cut back by 1 base and J by 9 bases. In germline, CDR1 is SGHAT, CDR2 FQNNGV. CDR3 size: 15 residues. CDR3 nucleotide sequence: TGTGCCAGCAGCTTAGGGGGAACAGGGGGTTCACCCCTCCACTTT. This encodes CASSLGGTGGSPLHF.

This clonotype was picked up a small number of times. This sequence joins TRBV15 and TRBJ1-1, with TRBD1 as a possible D gene (6 bases). Trimming removed 1 base at V and 5 bases at J, with 14 bases between. Germline assignment: CDR1 LNHNV and CDR2 YYDKDF (reference sequence). The CDR3 spans 15 residues. The CDR3 loop is CATSRAWQGRTEAFF. The CDR3 nucleotides read TGTGCCACCAGCAGAGCATGGCAGGGGAGGACTGAAGCTTTCTTT.

This clonotype was counted between two and nine times. DNA for the CDR3: TGTGCCAGCACTGGGACTTATACCTACGAGCAGTACGTC. Translation gives CASTGTYTYEQYV. The V and J genes are TRBV2 and TRBJ2-7; D might be TRBD2 (6 bases). Trimming stripped 7 bases from V and 2 bases from J, with 12 bases between. The CDR3 extends over 13 amino acids. Germline lookup yields CDR1 SNHLY and CDR2 FYNNEI.

This clonotype has more than one count but fewer than ten. The CDR3 loop is CASSFVAATDTQYF. For the CDR3, the DNA is TGTGCCAGCAGTTTTGTAGCGGCCACAGATACGCAGTATTTT. This chain joins TRBV12-3 or TRBV12-4 and TRBJ2-3, with D perhaps matching TRBD2 (6 bases). The CDR3 has 14 amino acids. Trimming removed 3 bases at V and 2 bases at J, with 9 bases between.

This clonotype was picked up a small number of times. The rearrangement links TRBV28 to TRBJ2-2; D uncertain. V was pared by 2 bases and J by 3 bases, with 7 bases between. This CDR3 has 14 amino acids. Germline V gene lookup returns CDR1 MDHEN and CDR2 SYDVKM. CDR3 region: CASSLGSDTGELFF. CDR3 sequence (DNA): TGTGCCAGCAGTTTAGGGTCGGACACCGGGGAGCTGTTTTTT.

The chain links TRBV5-1 to TRBJ1-1, with D maybe TRBD1 (6 bases). The CDR3 covers 14 residues. The germline V and J ends were trimmed by 4 bases and 3 bases, with 13 bases remaining between them. The V gene's germline CDR1 is SGHRS and CDR2 YFSETQ. The DNA of the CDR3 is TGCGCCAGCAGCCTAGGGGGGGCGGACACTGAAGCTTTCTTT. The encoded protein is CASSLGGADTEAFF.

In its sample, this clonotype is medium-sized. The V and J genes are TRBV12-3 or TRBV12-4 and TRBJ2-3; TRBD2 matches at 14 bases. This CDR3 contains 15 residues. V lost 7 bases, J lost 10 bases, and 10 bases stayed unmatched. The CDR3 sequence: CASILTSGGAGAQYF. The CDR3 bases are TGTGCCAGCATCCTGACTAGCGGGGGGGCAGGGGCGCAGTATTTT.

This clonotype was counted a few times. This sequence joins TRBV11-1 and TRBJ2-2; 8 positions agree with TRBD1. Trimming cost V 1 base and J 2 bases; bases outside gene matches: 3. There are 16 residues in the CDR3. The V gene's germline CDR1 is SGHAT and CDR2 FQDESV (reference sequence). CDR3 protein: CASSLGDRPNTGELFF. In DNA, the CDR3 is TGTGCCAGCAGCTTAGGGGACAGGCCTAACACCGGGGAGCTGTTTTTT.

V and J are TRBV5-1 and TRBJ2-3; D remains unclear. This CDR3 comprises 13 residues. Deletions cut 4 bases from V and 2 bases from J, with 8 bases between. Looked up from germline, CDR1 is SGHRS and CDR2 is YFSETQ. The CDR3, as DNA: TGCGCCAGCAGCCGCCCACCCACAGATACGCAGTATTTT. It specifies CASSRPPTDTQYF.

This chain links TRBV5-1 with TRBJ2-2; TRBD1 matches 7 bases. Germline CDR1 is SGHRS and CDR2 is YFSETQ. The V gene end was trimmed by 4 bases and the J gene end by 5 bases; junction bases not matched to a gene: 11. The CDR3 is 16 amino acids. In DNA, the CDR3 is TGCGCCAGCAGCCCAGCTGGGACAGAGATTACCGGGGAGCTGTTTTTT. Translated, it gives CASSPAGTEITGELFF.

In this sample, this clonotype turned up a few times. The rearrangement joins TRBV24-1 to TRBJ2-5, with 8 bases fitting TRBD1. This CDR3 spans 15 amino acids. J gave up 5 bases and V 0 bases, and 4 bases lay outside the gene matches. Germline V gives CDR1 KGHDR, CDR2 SFDVKD. In DNA, the CDR3 is TGTGCCACCAGTGATTTGCAGGGGGCGACGGAGACCCAGTACTTC. Translated, it gives CATSDLQGATETQYF.

There are many counts of this clonotype. The chain uses TRBV6-2 or TRBV6-3 and TRBJ2-1; 7 bases fit TRBD2. Germline-derived CDR1 and CDR2 are MNHEY and SVGEGT. Trimming cost V 6 bases and J 7 bases; bases outside gene matches: 12. This CDR3 is built from 15 residues. CDR3 in DNA: TGTGCCAGCAGCGTAGCGGGCGTGGTTGGGAATGAGCAGTTCTTC. It is translated as CASSVAGVVGNEQFF.

There are a few counts of this clonotype. V and J are TRBV7-6 and TRBJ1-3, with D hard to call. V lost 5 bases and J 8 bases, leaving 13 bases between the germline ends. Germline CDR1 SGHVS, CDR2 FNYEAQ. CDR3 length: 13 residues. The CDR3 sequence: CASSPDRGHTIYF. CDR3 DNA: TGTGCCAGCAGCCCGGACCGCGGACACACCATATATTTT.

This clonotype was seen at least ten times. This chain uses TRBV3-1 with TRBJ2-1; a weak D match, TRBD2 (7 bases). V lost 6 bases and J lost 2, with 23 bases in between. The CDR3 is 18 amino acids. Germline V gene lookup returns CDR1 LGHDT and CDR2 YNNKEL (reference sequence). The CDR3 protein is CASSQSKGGALTYNEQFF. For the CDR3, the DNA is TGTGCCAGCAGTCAAAGTAAGGGGGGGGCATTAACCTACAATGAGCAGTTCTTC.

The sample holds a few counts of this clonotype. The chain links TRBV5-1 to TRBJ1-1; possibly TRBD1 for D (5 bases). CDR3 size: 16 residues. Per germline, CDR1 SGHRS and CDR2 YFSETQ. Trimming shortened V by 0 bases and J by 0 bases, and 12 bases separated the two germline ends. CDR3 sequence: CASSLAGRGMNTEAFF. In DNA, the CDR3 is TGCGCCAGCAGCTTGGCGGGACGCGGAATGAACACTGAAGCTTTCTTT. The whole variable domain, filled in from reference TRBV5-1 and TRBJ1-1, reads KAGVTQTPRYLIKTRGQQVTLSCSPISGHRSVSWYQQTPGQGLQFLFEYFSETQRNKGNFPGRFSGRQFSNSRSEMNVSTLELGDSALYLCASSLAGRGMNTEAFFGQGTRLTVV.

For this clonotype: Relative to the germline gene, one junction end is altered; a read error may explain this. The rearrangement links TRBV20-1 to TRBJ2-1; either TRBD1 or TRBD2 may fit D (6 bases each). There are 15 residues in the CDR3. From germline, CDR1 is DFQATT and CDR2 SNEGSKA (reference sequence). CDR3: CSARGEGGNYNERFF. DNA for the CDR3: TGCAGTGCTAGGGGGGAAGGGGGGAATTACAATGAGCGGTTCTTC.

This clonotype has only a few counts. The V and J genes are TRBV12-3 or TRBV12-4 and TRBJ2-7; D possibly corresponds to TRBD1 (6 bases). This CDR3 comprises 13 residues. V was shortened by 1 base and J by 5 bases, with 9 bases between the two germline ends. The CDR3 region is CASSLGTAHEQYV. The CDR3 region has the DNA TGTGCCAGCAGTTTAGGGACAGCACACGAGCAGTACGTC.

The chain combines TRBV12-3 or TRBV12-4 with TRBJ2-3, with TRBD2 matching over 9 bases. The V segment lost 6 bases and the J segment 3 bases; nucleotides outside the gene matches: 7. The CDR3 sequence is 15 residues long. The CDR3, as DNA: TGTGCCAGCAGGTTCCTTAGCGGGGGAACAGATACGCAGTATTTT. Protein sequence: CASRFLSGGTDTQYF.

This clonotype has only a few counts. The chain employs TRBV20-1 and TRBJ1-1, with D uncertain. The CDR3 spans 16 residues. Germline V lookup: CDR1 DFQATT, CDR2 SNEGSKA (reference sequence). With 2 bases removed from V and 0 bases from J, the gap between germline ends came to 16 bases. CDR3 region: CSARRTGMTLNTEAFF. CDR3 sequence (DNA): TGCAGTGCTAGAAGGACCGGGATGACTTTGAACACTGAAGCTTTCTTT.

This clonotype was detected only a few times. The chain recombines TRBV12-3 or TRBV12-4 with TRBJ2-1, with D unclear. This CDR3 is built from 10 residues. V was clipped by 3 bases and J by 11 bases, with 5 bases between them. CDR3 residues: CASSLGQQFF. CDR3 DNA: TGTGCCAGCAGTTTGGGTCAGCAGTTCTTC.

The table lists this clonotype with a few counts. The gene calls are TRBV20-1 and TRBJ1-2, with TRBD1 as a possible D gene (6 bases). Germline assignment: CDR1 DFQATT and CDR2 SNEGSKA (reference sequence). The CDR3 runs 14 residues. Trimming shortened V by 5 bases and J by 0 bases, and 13 bases separated the two germline ends. The CDR3 DNA sequence: TGCAGTGCTGGGAACAGGGCCCCTAACTATGGCTACACCTTC. Translation gives CSAGNRAPNYGYTF.

This clonotype was seen a few times. This CDR3 reads CATSGTGGSSYNEQFF. The DNA for the CDR3 is TGTGCCACCAGTGGCACGGGGGGGAGCTCCTACAATGAGCAGTTCTTC. J is TRBJ2-1 and V is TRBV24-1; 8 positions agree with TRBD2. The CDR3 covers 16 residues. Germline V lookup: CDR1 KGHDR, CDR2 SFDVKD. V shed 5 bases and J 0 bases; nucleotides not matched to a gene: 5.

This clonotype was counted many times. The chain uses TRBV5-5 and TRBJ2-1; possible D gene TRBD2, 5 bases. CDR1 and CDR2 from the germline V gene are SGHKS and YYEKEE (reference sequence). This CDR3 has 14 amino acids. The germline V and J ends were trimmed by 3 bases and 10 bases, with 17 bases remaining between them. The CDR3 DNA reads as TGTGCCAGCAGCTCCTCGAGCGTTCGAGGGGAGCAGTTCTTC. Translation: CASSSSSVRGEQFF.

J is TRBJ2-3 and V is TRBV24-1, with D possibly TRBD2 on 5 matching bases. This CDR3 region has 16 residues. Trimming took 1 base from V and 2 from J, leaving 12 bases between them. Looked up from germline, CDR1 is KGHDR and CDR2 is SFDVKD. CDR3 sequence: CATSDFKGALTDTQYF. The DNA for the CDR3 is TGTGCCACCAGTGATTTCAAGGGAGCCCTCACAGATACGCAGTATTTT.